Listed below are T cell receptor beta chains from one sample, sequenced in a study of cytomegalovirus exposure and HLA in healthy donors. This table comes from immunoSEQ multiplex PCR, and its TCRdb copy is limited to in-frame clones, with some not included. This sample yields 65,000 or so clones, of which around 62% are seen a single time; around 2.8% belongs to the top ten. Sequenced input: PBMCs. The source of these receptors is a man aged 25-40 years in good health and CMV-seronegative. Each CDR3 is given with its conserved first and last residue. A clone size is listed for some rows: how often the clone was seen (once, few, many), or a class if it is expanded.

TRBV10-3	13	-	CAISEGQAYEQYF
TRBV11-1	15	-	CASSSPRARDTEAFF
TRBV9	14	-	CASSAFQTGDGYTF
TRBV30	11	once	CAWGPYGAQYF
TRBV29-1	16	-	CSVVGQGSLNTGELFF
TRBV7-9	15	few	CASSLARGQGTGYTF
TRBV4-1	15	-	CASSSRTGINYGYTF
TRBV7-9	14	few	CASSLSGGIDTQYF
TRBV29-1	15	-	CSVEPGQISSYEQYF
TRBV5-4	14	few	CASSLDRGFYGYTF
TRBV9	14	-	CASSVGAGGETQYF
TRBV10-3	13	few	CATRGLGGETQYF
TRBV19	14	-	CASMGGIITDTQYF
TRBV25-1	13	-	CASRSRGVETQYF
TRBV5-4	16	-	CASSSWTSGGPGTQYF
TRBV2	12	-	CASTRLMYEQYF
TRBV4-1	14	-	CASSQGAGTDTQYF
TRBV11-2	14	-	CASSPQIAGETQYF
TRBV7-8	17	once	CASSGGQETKANYGYTF
TRBV15	15	few	CATSSGTDRNEKLFF
TRBV5-8	15	-	CASSGDRGVRRGYTF
TRBV9	16	-	CASSANSDPNTGELFF
TRBV18	14	-	CASSRDREGQPQHF
TRBV28	13	-	CASSWTANTEAFF
TRBV4-1	18	-	CASSQRTIGGATYNEQFF
TRBV7-6	13	-	CASSLPDRGTQYF
TRBV25-1	15	-	CASSDDRTSTDTQYF